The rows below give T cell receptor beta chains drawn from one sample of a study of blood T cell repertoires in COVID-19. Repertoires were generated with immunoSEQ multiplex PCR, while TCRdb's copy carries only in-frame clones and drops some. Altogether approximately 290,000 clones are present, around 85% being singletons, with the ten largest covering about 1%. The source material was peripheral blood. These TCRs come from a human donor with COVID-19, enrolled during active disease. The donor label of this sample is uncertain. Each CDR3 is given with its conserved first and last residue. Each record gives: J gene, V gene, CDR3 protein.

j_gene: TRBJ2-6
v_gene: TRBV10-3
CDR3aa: CAIGGGDSGANVLTF

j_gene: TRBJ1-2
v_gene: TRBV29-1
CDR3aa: CSATLGGYGYTF

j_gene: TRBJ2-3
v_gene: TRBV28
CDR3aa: CASRDSRDTQYF

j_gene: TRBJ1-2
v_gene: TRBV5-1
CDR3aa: CASSLVLGGMNGYTF

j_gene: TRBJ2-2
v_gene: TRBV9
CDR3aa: CASSVDGRARTGELFF

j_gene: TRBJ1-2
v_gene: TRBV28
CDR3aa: CASRASGELGGYTF

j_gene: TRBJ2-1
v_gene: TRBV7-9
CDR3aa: CASSFPPSGRYEQFF

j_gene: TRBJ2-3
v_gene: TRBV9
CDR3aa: CASSVELARSGDTQYF

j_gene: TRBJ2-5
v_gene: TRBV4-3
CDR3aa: CASSQVIGEETQYF

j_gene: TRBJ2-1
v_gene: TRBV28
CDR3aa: CASSFDGRRDEQFF

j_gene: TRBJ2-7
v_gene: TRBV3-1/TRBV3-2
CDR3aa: CASSPLVSGRENEQYF

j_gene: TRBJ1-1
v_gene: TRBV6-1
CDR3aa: CASSEAPYREHTEAFF

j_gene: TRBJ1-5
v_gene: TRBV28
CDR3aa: CASSRLTGQGSYSNQPQHF

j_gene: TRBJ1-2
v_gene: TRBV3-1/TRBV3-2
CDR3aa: CASRSQAGYTF

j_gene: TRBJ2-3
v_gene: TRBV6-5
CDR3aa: CASRAPSTDTQYF

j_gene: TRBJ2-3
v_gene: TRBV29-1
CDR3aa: CSVARTGSTDTQYF

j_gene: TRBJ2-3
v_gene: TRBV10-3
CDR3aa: CASTTGVSTDTQYF

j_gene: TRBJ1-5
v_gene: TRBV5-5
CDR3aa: CASSWEGASSNQPQHF

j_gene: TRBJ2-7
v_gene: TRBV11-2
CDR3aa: CASSERGSYEQYF

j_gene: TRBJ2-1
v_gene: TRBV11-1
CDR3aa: CASSWAPGEYQFF

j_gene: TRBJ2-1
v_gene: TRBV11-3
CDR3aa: CASSSFRTSGYNEQFF

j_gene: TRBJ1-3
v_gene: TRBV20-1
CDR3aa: CSASRLQGARGNTIYF

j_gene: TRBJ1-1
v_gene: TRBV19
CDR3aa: CASSILTGGYTEAFF

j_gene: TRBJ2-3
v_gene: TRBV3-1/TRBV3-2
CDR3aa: CASSPRLAGDTQYF

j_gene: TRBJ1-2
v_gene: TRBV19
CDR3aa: CASSTPGQGADGYTF

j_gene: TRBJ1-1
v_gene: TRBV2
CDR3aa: CASSDPTGENTEAFF

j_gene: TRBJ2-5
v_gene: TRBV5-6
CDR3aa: CASSLVTGGGETQYF

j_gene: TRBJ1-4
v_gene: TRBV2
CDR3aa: CASNSRVAEKLFF

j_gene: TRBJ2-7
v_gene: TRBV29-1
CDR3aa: CSVRLFQDLAYEQYF

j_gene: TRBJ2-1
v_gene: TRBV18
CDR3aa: CASSPLAGAGSEQFF

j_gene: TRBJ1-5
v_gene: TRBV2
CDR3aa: CASSDRDKNQPQHF

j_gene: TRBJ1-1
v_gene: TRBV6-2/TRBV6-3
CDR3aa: CASSHGGALNTEAFF

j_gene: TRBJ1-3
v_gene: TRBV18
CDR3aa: CASSREKIPGNTIYF

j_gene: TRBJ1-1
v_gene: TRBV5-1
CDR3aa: CASSLGWAMNTEAFF

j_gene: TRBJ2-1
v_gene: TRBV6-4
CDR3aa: CASSETSGPWNEQFF

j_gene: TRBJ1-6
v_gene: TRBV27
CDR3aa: CASSRMGQVGSYNSPLHF

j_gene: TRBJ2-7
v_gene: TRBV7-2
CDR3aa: CASSPVISGTGEQYF

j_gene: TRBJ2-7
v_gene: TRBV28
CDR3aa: CASKTGTSAYEQYF